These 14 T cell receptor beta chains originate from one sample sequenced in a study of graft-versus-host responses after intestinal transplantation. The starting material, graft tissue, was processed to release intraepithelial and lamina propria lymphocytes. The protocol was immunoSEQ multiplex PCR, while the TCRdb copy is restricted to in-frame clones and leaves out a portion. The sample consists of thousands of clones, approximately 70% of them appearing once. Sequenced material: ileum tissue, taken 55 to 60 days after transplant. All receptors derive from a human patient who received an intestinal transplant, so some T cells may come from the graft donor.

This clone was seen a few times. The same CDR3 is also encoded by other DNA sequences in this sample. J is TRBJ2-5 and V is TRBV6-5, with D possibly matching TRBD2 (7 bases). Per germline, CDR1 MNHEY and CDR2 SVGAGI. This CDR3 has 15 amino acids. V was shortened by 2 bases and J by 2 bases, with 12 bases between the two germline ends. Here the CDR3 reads CASSYGGGYQETQYF. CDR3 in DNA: TGTGCCAGCAGTTACGGGGGGGGCTATCAAGAGACCCAGTACTTC.

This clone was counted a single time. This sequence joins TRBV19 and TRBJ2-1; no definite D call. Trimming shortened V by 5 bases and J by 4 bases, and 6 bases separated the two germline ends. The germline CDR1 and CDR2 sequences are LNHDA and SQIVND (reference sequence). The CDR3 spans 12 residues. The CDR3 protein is CASSVSYNEQFF. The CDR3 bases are TGTGCCAGTAGTGTCAGTTACAATGAGCAGTTCTTC.

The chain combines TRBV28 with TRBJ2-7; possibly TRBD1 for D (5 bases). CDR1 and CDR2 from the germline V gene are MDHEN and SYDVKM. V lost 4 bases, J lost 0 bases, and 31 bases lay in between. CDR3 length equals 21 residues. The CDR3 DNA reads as TGTGCCAGCAGTTCCAACCAGATATCTTTCAGACAGTCTATTAGCTCCTACGAGCAGTACGTC. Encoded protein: CASSSNQISFRQSISSYEQYV.

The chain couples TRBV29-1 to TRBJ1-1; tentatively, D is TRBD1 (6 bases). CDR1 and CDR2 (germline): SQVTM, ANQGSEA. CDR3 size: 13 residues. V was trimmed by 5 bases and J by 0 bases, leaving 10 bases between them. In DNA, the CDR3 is TGCAGCGTTAACAGGGATGTGAACACTGAAGCTTTCTTT. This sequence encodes CSVNRDVNTEAFF.

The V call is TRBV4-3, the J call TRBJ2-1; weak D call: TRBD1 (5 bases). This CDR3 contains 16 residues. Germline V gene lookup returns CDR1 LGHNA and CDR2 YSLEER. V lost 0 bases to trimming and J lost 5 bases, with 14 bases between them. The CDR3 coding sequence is TGCGCCAGCAGCCAAGATCCCAGGGCCCCTCACAATGAGCAGTTCTTC. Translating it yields CASSQDPRAPHNEQFF.

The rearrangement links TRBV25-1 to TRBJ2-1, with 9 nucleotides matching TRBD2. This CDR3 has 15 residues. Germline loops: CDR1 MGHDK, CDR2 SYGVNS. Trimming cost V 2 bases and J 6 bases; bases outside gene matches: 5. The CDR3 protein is CASSELAGTSNEQFF. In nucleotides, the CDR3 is TGTGCCAGCAGTGAACTAGCGGGGACGTCCAATGAGCAGTTCTTC.

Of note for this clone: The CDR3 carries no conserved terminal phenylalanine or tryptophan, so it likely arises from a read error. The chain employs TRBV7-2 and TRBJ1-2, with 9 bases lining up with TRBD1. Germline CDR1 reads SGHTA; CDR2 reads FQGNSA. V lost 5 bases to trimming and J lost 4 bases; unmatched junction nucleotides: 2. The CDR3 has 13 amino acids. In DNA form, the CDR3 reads TGTGCCAGCAGCCGACAGGGGGTCTATGGCTACACCCTC. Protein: CASSRQGVYGYTL.

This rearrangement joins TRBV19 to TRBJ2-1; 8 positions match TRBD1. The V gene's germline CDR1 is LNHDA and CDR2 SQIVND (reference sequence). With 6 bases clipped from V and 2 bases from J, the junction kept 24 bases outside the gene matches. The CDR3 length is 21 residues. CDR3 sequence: CASSPQKPGTGRHRTYNEQFF. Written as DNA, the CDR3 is TGTGCCAGTAGCCCCCAAAAACCCGGGACAGGCCGTCACCGGACCTACAATGAGCAGTTCTTC.

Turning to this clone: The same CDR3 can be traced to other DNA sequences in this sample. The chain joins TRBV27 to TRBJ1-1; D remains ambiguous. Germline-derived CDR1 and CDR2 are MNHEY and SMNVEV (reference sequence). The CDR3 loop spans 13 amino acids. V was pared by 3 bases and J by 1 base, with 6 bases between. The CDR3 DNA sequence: TGTGCCAGCAGTTTTCGGGAGAACACTGAAGCTTTCTTT. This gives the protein CASSFRENTEAFF.

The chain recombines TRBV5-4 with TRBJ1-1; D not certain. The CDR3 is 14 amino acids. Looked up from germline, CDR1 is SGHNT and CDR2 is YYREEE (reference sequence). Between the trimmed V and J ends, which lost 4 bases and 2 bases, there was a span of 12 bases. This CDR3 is CASSAGSLNTEAFF. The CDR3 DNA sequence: TGTGCCAGCAGCGCCGGGTCTTTAAACACTGAAGCTTTCTTT. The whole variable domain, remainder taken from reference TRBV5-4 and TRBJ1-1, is ETGVTQSPTHLIKTRGQQVTLRCSSQSGHNTVSWYQQALGQGPQFIFQYYREEENGRGNFPPRFSGLQFPNYSSELNVNALELDDSALYLCASSAGSLNTEAFFGQGTRLTVV.

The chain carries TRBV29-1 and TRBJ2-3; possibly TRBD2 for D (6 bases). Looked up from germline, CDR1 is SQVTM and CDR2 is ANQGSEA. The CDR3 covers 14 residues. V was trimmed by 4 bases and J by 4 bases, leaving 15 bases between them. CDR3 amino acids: CSVGRADIADTQYF. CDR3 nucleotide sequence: TGCAGCGTTGGGAGGGCGGATATCGCAGATACGCAGTATTTT.

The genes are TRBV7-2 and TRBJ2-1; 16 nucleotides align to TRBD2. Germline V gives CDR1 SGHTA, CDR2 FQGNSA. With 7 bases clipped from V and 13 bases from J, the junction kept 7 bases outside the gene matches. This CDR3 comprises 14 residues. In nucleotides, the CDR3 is TGTGCCAGCACCCCCGGGACTAGCGGGGGGGCTCAGTTCTTC. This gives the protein CASTPGTSGGAQFF.

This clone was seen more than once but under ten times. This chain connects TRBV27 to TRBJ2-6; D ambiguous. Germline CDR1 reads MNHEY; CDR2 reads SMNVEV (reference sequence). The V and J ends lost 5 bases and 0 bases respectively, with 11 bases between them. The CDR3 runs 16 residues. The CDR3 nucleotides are TGTGCCAGCAGTCCTACTCCGAGCTCTGGGGCCAACGTCCTGACTTTC. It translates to CASSPTPSSGANVLTF.

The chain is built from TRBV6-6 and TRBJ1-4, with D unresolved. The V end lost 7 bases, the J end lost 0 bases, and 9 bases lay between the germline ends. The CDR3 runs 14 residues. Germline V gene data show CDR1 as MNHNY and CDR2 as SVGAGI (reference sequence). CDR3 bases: TGTGCCAGCAAACGAGCGGCAACTAATGAAAAACTGTTTTTT. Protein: CASKRAATNEKLFF.